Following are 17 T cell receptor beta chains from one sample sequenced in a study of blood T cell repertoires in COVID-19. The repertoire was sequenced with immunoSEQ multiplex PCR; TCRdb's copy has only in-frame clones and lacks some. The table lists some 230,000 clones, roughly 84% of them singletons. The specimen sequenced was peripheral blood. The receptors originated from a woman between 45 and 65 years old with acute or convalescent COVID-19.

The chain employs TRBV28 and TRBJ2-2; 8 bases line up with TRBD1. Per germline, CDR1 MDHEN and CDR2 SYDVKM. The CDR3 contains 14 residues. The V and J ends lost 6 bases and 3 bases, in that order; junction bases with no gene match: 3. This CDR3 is CASSRTGYTGELFF. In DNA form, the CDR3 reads TGTGCCAGCAGCAGGACAGGGTACACCGGGGAGCTGTTTTTT.

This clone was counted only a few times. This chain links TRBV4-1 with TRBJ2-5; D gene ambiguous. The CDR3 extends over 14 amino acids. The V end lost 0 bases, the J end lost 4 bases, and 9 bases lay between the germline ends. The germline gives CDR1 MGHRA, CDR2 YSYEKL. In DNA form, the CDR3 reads TGCGCCAGCAGCCAAGATATGGCCCGAGAGACCCAGTACTTC. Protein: CASSQDMARETQYF.

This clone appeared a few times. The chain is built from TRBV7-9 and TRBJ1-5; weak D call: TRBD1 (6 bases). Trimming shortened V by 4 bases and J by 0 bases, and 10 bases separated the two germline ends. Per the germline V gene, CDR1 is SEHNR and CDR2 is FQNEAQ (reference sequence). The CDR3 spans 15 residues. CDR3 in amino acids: CASSSQDSSNQPQHF. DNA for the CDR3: TGTGCCAGCAGCTCCCAGGACAGTAGCAATCAGCCCCAGCATTTT. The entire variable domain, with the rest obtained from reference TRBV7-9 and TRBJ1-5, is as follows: DTGVSQNPRHKITKRGQNVTFRCDPISEHNRLYWYRQTLGQGPEFLTYFQNEAQLEKSRLLSDRFSAERPKGSFSTLEIQRTEQGDSAMYLCASSSQDSSNQPQHFGDGTRLSIL.

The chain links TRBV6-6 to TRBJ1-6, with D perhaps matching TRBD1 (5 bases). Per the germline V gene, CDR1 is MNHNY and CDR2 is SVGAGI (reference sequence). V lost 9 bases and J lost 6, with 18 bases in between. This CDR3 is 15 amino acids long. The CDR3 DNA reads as TGTGCCAGTACCAATTCGCAGGGACTTAATTCACCCCTCCACTTT. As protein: CASTNSQGLNSPLHF.

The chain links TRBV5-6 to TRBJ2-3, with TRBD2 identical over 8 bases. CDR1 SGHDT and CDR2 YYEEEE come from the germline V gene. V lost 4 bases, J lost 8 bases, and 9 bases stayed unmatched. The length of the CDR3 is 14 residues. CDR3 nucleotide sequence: TGTGCCAGCAGCCCTCTAACGGGAGGGGGTACGCAGTATTTT. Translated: CASSPLTGGGTQYF.

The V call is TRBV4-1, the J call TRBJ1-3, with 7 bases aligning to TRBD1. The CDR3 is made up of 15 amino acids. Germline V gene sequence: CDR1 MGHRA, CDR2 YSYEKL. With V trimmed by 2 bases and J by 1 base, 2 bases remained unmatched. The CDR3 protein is CASSQNRGSGNTIYF. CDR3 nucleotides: TGCGCCAGCAGCCAAAACAGGGGATCTGGAAACACCATATATTTT.

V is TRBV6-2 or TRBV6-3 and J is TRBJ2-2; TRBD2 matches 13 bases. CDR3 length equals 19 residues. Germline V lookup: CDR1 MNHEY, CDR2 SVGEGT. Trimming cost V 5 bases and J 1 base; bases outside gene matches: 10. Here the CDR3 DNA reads TGTGCCAGCAGTAACGGACTAGCGGGAGTAGGGGGGAACACCGGGGAGCTGTTTTTT. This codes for CASSNGLAGVGGNTGELFF.

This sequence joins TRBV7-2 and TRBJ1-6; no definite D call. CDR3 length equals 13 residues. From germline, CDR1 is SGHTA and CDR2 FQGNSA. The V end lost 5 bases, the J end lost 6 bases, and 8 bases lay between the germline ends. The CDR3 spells CASSREVNSPLHF. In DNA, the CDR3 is TGTGCCAGCAGCCGGGAGGTTAATTCACCCCTCCACTTT.

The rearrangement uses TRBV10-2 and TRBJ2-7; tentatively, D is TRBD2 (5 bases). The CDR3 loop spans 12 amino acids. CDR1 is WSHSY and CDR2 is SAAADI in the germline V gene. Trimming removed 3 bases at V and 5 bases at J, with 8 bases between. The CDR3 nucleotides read TGCGCCAGCAGTGATCGGGGTAACGAGCAGTACTTC. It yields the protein CASSDRGNEQYF.

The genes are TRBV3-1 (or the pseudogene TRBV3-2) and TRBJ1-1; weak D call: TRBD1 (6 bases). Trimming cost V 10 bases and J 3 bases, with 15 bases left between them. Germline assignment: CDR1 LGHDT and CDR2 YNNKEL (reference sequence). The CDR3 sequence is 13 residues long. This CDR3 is CAIQPAGDTEAFF. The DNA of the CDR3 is TGTGCCATTCAACCAGCAGGGGACACTGAAGCTTTCTTT.

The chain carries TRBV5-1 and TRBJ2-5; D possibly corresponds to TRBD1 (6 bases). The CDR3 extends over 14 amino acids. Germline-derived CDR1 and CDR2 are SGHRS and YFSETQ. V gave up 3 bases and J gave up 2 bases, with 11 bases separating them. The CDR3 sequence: CASSSTRGQETQYF. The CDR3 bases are TGCGCCAGCAGCTCGACAAGGGGGCAAGAGACCCAGTACTTC. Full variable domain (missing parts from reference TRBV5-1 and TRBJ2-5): KAGVTQTPRYLIKTRGQQVTLSCSPISGHRSVSWYQQTPGQGLQFLFEYFSETQRNKGNFPGRFSGRQFSNSRSEMNVSTLELGDSALYLCASSSTRGQETQYFGPGTRLLVL.

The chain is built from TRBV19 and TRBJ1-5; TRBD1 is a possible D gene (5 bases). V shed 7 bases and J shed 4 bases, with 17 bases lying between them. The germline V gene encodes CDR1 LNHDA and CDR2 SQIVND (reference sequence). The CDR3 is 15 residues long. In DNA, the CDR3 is TGTGCCAGTACAACGTGGGGGAGGGCAAATCAGCCCCAGCATTTT. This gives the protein CASTTWGRANQPQHF.

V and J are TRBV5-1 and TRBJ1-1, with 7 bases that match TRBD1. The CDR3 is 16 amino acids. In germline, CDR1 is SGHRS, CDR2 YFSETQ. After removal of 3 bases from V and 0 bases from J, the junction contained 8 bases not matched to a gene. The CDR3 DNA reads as TGCGCCAGCAGCTGGGGGGACAGAACCATGAACACTGAAGCTTTCTTT. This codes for CASSWGDRTMNTEAFF. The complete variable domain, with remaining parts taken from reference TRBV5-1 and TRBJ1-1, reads KAGVTQTPRYLIKTRGQQVTLSCSPISGHRSVSWYQQTPGQGLQFLFEYFSETQRNKGNFPGRFSGRQFSNSRSEMNVSTLELGDSALYLCASSWGDRTMNTEAFFGQGTRLTVV.

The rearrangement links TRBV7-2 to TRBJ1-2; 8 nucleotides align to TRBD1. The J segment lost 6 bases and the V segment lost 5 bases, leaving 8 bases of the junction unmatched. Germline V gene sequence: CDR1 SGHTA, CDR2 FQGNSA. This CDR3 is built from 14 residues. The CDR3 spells CASSLGQGSNGYTF. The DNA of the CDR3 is TGTGCCAGCAGCCTTGGACAGGGAAGTAATGGCTACACCTTC.

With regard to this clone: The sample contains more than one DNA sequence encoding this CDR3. The CDR3 bases are TGTGCCAGCAGTTTGGGGGGCTACGAGCAGTACTTC. Protein: CASSLGGYEQYF. This chain uses TRBV28 with TRBJ2-7; D is possibly TRBD2 (6 bases). V was cut by 3 bases and J by 3 bases, with 6 bases left in between. The CDR3 is 12 residues long. CDR1 and CDR2 (germline): MDHEN, SYDVKM.

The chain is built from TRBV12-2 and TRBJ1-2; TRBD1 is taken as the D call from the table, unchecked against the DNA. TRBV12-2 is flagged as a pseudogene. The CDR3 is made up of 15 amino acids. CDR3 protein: CASRLRNHRGYGYTF. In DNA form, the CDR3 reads TGTGCAAGTCGCTTACGTAATCACAGGGGATATGGCTACACCTTC.

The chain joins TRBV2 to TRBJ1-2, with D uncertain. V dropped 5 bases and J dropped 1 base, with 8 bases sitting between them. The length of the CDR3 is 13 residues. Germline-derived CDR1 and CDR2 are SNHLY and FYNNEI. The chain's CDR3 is CASSSSGNYGYTF. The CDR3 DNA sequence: TGTGCCAGCAGTTCCAGCGGTAACTATGGCTACACCTTC.